This TCR beta chain was recovered during a study of identical twins. General observations from the study: Clonotypes of the beta chain that were abundant in cord blood carried fewer insertions (memory repertoires showed none). Researchers reported weaker excess twin sharing in beta out-of-frame sequences.

Concerning this clonotype itself: Its antigen remains unknown.

MiXCR was run by TCRdb on the 5' RACE reads, yielding one entry per CDR3 protein. The sample lists 350,000 or so distinct CDR3 sequences; approximately 13% were seen once. This CDR3 has 12 amino acids. V lost 5 bases and J 8 bases, leaving 12 bases between the germline ends. Germline CDR1 LNHNV, CDR2 YYDKDF (reference sequence). This sample was also put to use in a study of yellow fever vaccine responses in identical twins. That work contributes: Each twin's T cell response to the vaccine was reported to look partly convergent and partly personalized.

The receptor comes from a woman younger than 30 in good health. V usage is TRBV15 and J usage is TRBJ1-1, with D perhaps matching TRBD1 (5 bases). Specimen: CD8+ T cells sorted from blood. The CDR3 nucleotides are TGTGCCACCAGCCCCGGGAGGGACGAAGCTTTCTTT. It is translated as CATSPGRDEAFF.